In this sample, the clone carrying this TCR beta chain turned up many times. What it binds is not known. Amplification of ligated cDNA took four PCR rounds with SP2 and nested alpha and beta constant primers. Reverse transcription of blood and skin TCR RNA was primed at alpha and beta constant regions. TCRdb independently ran MiXCR on the 5' RACE reads; one entry per CDR3 protein. The sample lists approximately 58,000 distinct CDR3 sequences; under 8.5% were seen once. The germline CDR1 and CDR2 sequences are SGHDT and YYEEEE. V was pared by 4 bases and J by 5 bases, with 20 bases between. This CDR3 comprises 16 residues. The data derive from a study of naive and memory T cell subsets. Findings and limits, study-wide: TCR transcript changes with activation or differentiation may affect this RNA method.

The library had UMIs added by 3' ligation of an oligonucleotide to TCR cDNA. Whole-blood samples were under 3 ml of peripheral blood from healthy adult volunteers. The receptor was derived from a male donor in good health. The rearrangement uses TRBV5-6 and TRBJ2-3, with no clear D. CDR3 region: CASSDGVRPSGDTQYF. Written as DNA, the CDR3 is TGTGCCAGCAGCGATGGAGTCAGGCCCTCTGGAGATACGCAGTATTTT.